The entry that follows covers one T cell receptor beta chain sequence. Some clones are missing from TCRdb's copy, which holds only in-frame ones; the method was immunoSEQ multiplex PCR. The sample contains about 270,000 clones, over 75% of which appear only once. The data belong to a study of blood T cell repertoires in COVID-19. The wider study: In each case, the material was cDNA or gDNA derived from T cells, B-cell-depleted T cells, or PBMCs.

CDR3 length equals 13 residues. CDR1 and CDR2 from the germline V gene are MNHEY and SVGAGI. The V segment lost 6 bases and the J segment 7 bases; nucleotides outside the gene matches: 7. The source material was peripheral blood. The J gene is TRBJ1-2, the V gene TRBV6-5; TRBD1 matches at 8 bases. The clonotype comes from a woman in her sixties or seventies with acute or convalescent COVID-19. In DNA form, the CDR3 reads TGTGCCAGCAGGTCCGGGACAGGTAGTGGCTACACCTTC. As protein: CASRSGTGSGYTF.